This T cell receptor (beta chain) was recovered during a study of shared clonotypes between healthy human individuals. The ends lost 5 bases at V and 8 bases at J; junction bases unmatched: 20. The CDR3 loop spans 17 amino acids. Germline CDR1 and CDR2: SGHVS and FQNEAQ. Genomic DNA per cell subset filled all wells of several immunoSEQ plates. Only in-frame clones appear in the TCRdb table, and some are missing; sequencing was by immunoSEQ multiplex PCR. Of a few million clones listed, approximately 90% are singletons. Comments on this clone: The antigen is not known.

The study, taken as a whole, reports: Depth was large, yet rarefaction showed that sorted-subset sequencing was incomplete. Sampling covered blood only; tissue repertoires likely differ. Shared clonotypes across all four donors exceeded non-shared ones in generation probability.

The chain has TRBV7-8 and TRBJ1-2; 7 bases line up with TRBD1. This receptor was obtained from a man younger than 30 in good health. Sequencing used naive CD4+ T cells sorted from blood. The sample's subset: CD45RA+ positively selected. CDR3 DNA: TGTGCCAGCAGCCGAGGGGGCTTGCAGGGGGATTTAGACGGCTACACCTTC. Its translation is CASSRGGLQGDLDGYTF.